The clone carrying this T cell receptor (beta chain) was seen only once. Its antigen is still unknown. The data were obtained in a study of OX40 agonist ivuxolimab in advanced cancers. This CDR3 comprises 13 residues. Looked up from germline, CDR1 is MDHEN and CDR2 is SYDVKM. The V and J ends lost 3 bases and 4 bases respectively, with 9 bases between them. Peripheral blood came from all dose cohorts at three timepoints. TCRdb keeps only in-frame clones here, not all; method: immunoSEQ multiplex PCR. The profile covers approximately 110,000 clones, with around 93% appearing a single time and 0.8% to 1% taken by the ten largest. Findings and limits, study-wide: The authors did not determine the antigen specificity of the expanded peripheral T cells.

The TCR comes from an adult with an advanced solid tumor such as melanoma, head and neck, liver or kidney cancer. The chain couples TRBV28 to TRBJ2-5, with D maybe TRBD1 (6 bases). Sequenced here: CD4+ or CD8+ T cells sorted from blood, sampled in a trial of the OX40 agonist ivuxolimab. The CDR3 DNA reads TGTGCCAGCAGTTTTCCAGGGGTAGAGACCCAGTACTTC. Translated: CASSFPGVETQYF.